A selection of T cell receptor beta chains follows, all from one sample in a study of CD4 T cells in relation to SARS-CoV-2 and coronaviruses. No antigen has been identified for these receptors. This table comes from immunoSEQ multiplex PCR, and its TCRdb copy is limited to in-frame clones, with some not included. The repertoire includes about 21,000 clones, over 60% of them detected once, and around 15% sits in the top ten. The sequenced sample was CD4+ T cells from PBMCs, cultured in vitro. Source of these receptors: a human donor in good health. Both conserved end residues are part of each CDR3. A D gene is named only where the DNA matches it firmly. Part of the rows lack a size; the others show once, few, many or a class for expanded clones.

TRBV3-1/TRBV3-2	TRBD1	.	TRBJ2-5	TGTGCCAGCAGCCCTAGGACAGGGGCGTACCAAGAGACCCAGTACTTC	CASSPRTGAYQETQYF
TRBV6-7	TRBD2	once	TRBJ2-7	TGTGCCAGCAGTTACCCTAGCGGGAGATACGAGCAGTACTTC	CASSYPSGRYEQYF
TRBV11-2	.	.	TRBJ2-2	TGTGCCAGCAGCCCGGGGTCAGCCGGGGAGCTGTTTTTT	CASSPGSAGELFF
TRBV5-5	TRBD1	.	TRBJ2-4	TGTGCCAGCAGCACCCGGGACAGGGAAAACATTCAGTACTTC	CASSTRDRENIQYF
TRBV7-2	.	.	TRBJ2-2	TGTGCCAGCAGCTTACAGTCGGGGAACACCGGGGAGCTGTTTTTT	CASSLQSGNTGELFF
TRBV13	TRBD1	.	TRBJ2-3	TGTGCCAGCAGCTCCGGGACAGGGGTTAAGTGGAGGCAGTATTTT	CASSSGTGVKWRQYF
TRBV28	.	.	TRBJ2-2	TGTGCCAGCCGAAGGAACACCGGGGAGCTGTTTTTT	CASRRNTGELFF
TRBV28	TRBD1	.	TRBJ2-7	TGCACAGGGGGTCCCTCCTACGAGCAGTACTTC	CTGGPSYEQYF
TRBV2	TRBD2	once	TRBJ2-5	TGTGCCAGCGCTGGGGTAGCGGGAGTTCAAGAGACCCAGTACTTC	CASAGVAGVQETQYF
TRBV7-3	TRBD1	.	TRBJ1-6	TGTGCCAGCAGCTCGACAGGGGGAAGGAATTCACCCCTCCACTTT	CASSSTGGRNSPLHF
TRBV6-2/TRBV6-3	TRBD2	few	TRBJ2-7	TGTGCCAGCAGTTTCAGCGGGAGAGCCGAGCAGTACTTC	CASSFSGRAEQYF
TRBV4-1	.	few	TRBJ2-5	TGCGCCAGCAGCCAAGAATTTATAGCGGAGGGGGTCCGGGCCCAGTACTTC	CASSQEFIAEGVRAQYF
TRBV30	TRBD1	.	TRBJ1-4	TGTGCCTGGAGTGTACGAGGGACAGTTAAGAATGAAAAACTGTTTTTT	CAWSVRGTVKNEKLFF
TRBV2	TRBD1	.	TRBJ1-1	TGTGCCAGCGGAAGCCAGGGGGCGACTGAAGCTTTCTTT	CASGSQGATEAFF
TRBV11-2	.	medium-sized	TRBJ2-1	TGTGCCAGCAGCTTTGGACGGAACAATGAGCAGTTCTTC	CASSFGRNNEQFF
TRBV6-5	TRBD2	.	TRBJ2-7	TGTGCCAGCAGACCAGGGACTAGCGGGTACTACGAGCAGTACTTC	CASRPGTSGYYEQYF
TRBV27	TRBD1	.	TRBJ1-1	TGTGCCAGCAGTTTATTCCCTATGCGACAGGGCTGGGGTGAGGGGACTGAAGCTTTCTTT	CASSLFPMRQGWGEGTEAFF
TRBV28	TRBD1	.	TRBJ1-2	TGTGCCAGCAGTACCTACAGGGGAGGCTACACCTTC	CASSTYRGGYTF
TRBV5-4	TRBD2	.	TRBJ2-7	TGTGCCAGCAGCTTTGATCCTAGCGGGATGTACGAGCAGTACTTC	CASSFDPSGMYEQYF
TRBV10-3	.	few	TRBJ1-5	TGTGCCATCAGTGAGACTTTCCGGGGGGCCCAGGGTCCCCAGCATTTT	CAISETFRGAQGPQHF
TRBV6-2/TRBV6-3	TRBD1	once	TRBJ1-3	TGTGCCAGCAGTAAGACAGGGGGCTCTGGAAACACCATATATTTT	CASSKTGGSGNTIYF
TRBV6-2/TRBV6-3	.	.	TRBJ1-5	TGTGCCAGCAGTTACTCCGGGGGGGCTAGCAATCAGCCCCAGCATTTT	CASSYSGGASNQPQHF
TRBV9	TRBD2	.	TRBJ2-1	TGTGCCAGCGGACTAGCGGGGTCTAGCTCCTACAATGAGCAGTTCTTC	CASGLAGSSSYNEQFF
TRBV9	TRBD1	.	TRBJ1-3	TGTGCCAGCAGCGTCGGGACAGGGCGCTCTGGAAACACCATATATTTT	CASSVGTGRSGNTIYF
TRBV25-1	TRBD1	.	TRBJ2-2	TGTGCCAGCAGTGAATTGACAGGGGGATCCACCGGGGAGCTGTTTTTT	CASSELTGGSTGELFF
TRBV3-1/TRBV3-2	TRBD1	.	TRBJ1-2	TGTGCCAGCAGCCGATCCGGGACAGGTCCTATGAGCTACACCTTC	CASSRSGTGPMSYTF
TRBV6-5	.	.	TRBJ2-7	TGTGCCAGCAGTCTCCGGGGCACTTACTCCTACGAGCAGTACTTC	CASSLRGTYSYEQYF
TRBV29-1	.	.	TRBJ2-3	TGCAGCGTTGAAGTCGTGAGGGACCCCCTATCGGATACGCAGTATTTT	CSVEVVRDPLSDTQYF
TRBV3-1/TRBV3-2	.	.	TRBJ2-7	TGTGCCAGCAGCCAAGGAGGGACCTACGAGCAGTACTTC	CASSQGGTYEQYF
TRBV4-2	.	.	TRBJ2-7	TGTGCCAGCAGCCGGACAAATAGAAACTCCTACGAGCAGTACTTC	CASSRTNRNSYEQYF
TRBV5-1	TRBD2	.	TRBJ2-1	TGCGCCAGCAGCGGATTTGGGACTAGCGGGACCTACAATGAGCAGTTCTTC	CASSGFGTSGTYNEQFF
TRBV27	.	.	TRBJ1-3	TGTGCCAGCAGTTCTTGGACAGATCGAAACACCATATATTTT	CASSSWTDRNTIYF
TRBV6-1	TRBD2	.	TRBJ2-1	TGTGCCAGCAGTGAAGCGCGGACTAGCGGGAAAAATGAGCAGTTCTTC	CASSEARTSGKNEQFF
TRBV5-4	TRBD1	.	TRBJ2-7	TGTGCCAGCAGCGTGACAGGGGTGTACGAGCAGTACTTC	CASSVTGVYEQYF
TRBV5-1	TRBD2	.	TRBJ2-5	TGCGCCAGCAGCATCAATCCTAGCGGGGTCCAAGAGACCCAGTACTTC	CASSINPSGVQETQYF
TRBV15	TRBD1	.	TRBJ2-7	TGTGCCACCAGCCGGACAGGGAGCTCCTACGAGCAGTACTTC	CATSRTGSSYEQYF
TRBV30	.	once	TRBJ1-1	TGTGCCTGGAGTGTACTAGGGAACACTGAAGCTTTCTTT	CAWSVLGNTEAFF
TRBV6-6	TRBD1	.	TRBJ1-6	TGTGCCAGCAGTCAAACAGGGGTCCGCTCCTATAATTCACCCCTCCACTTT	CASSQTGVRSYNSPLHF
TRBV6-5	.	few	TRBJ2-3	TGTGCCAGCAGCCTCCGCGAACAGGGAACAGATACGCAGTATTTT	CASSLREQGTDTQYF
TRBV28	.	.	TRBJ1-2	TGTGCCAGCATCCCTGCCCCCGGCGGTAACTATGGCTACACCTTC	CASIPAPGGNYGYTF
TRBV6-6	.	.	TRBJ1-3	TGTGCCAGCAGTTCAGACGGGACCTCTGGAAACACCATATATTTT	CASSSDGTSGNTIYF
TRBV6-1	.	.	TRBJ2-7	TGTGCCAGCAGTGAAACCACAGCAACCTACGAGCAGTACTTC	CASSETTATYEQYF
TRBV21-1	.	.	TRBJ1-2	TGTGCCAGCAGCCCCCGGGGACAGAACTATGGCTACACCTTC	CASSPRGQNYGYTF
TRBV11-2	TRBD2	.	TRBJ2-7	TGTGCCAGCAGCTCGCGGACTAGCGGGAGTATCCACGAGCAGTACTTC	CASSSRTSGSIHEQYF
TRBV7-3	TRBD2	.	TRBJ2-2	TGTGCCAGCAGCTTAATTCCCTTTGGTAGCGGGAGGACCGGGGAGCTGTTTTTT	CASSLIPFGSGRTGELFF
TRBV12-5	.	few	TRBJ1-1	TGTGCTAGTGGTTCGCGGGACGTCGGGGTGAACACTGAAGCTTTCTTT	CASGSRDVGVNTEAFF
TRBV7-3	.	few	TRBJ2-2	TGTGCCAGCAGCTTAAGAGGGAGCGGGACCGGGGAGCTGTTTTTT	CASSLRGSGTGELFF
TRBV9	.	.	TRBJ2-4	TGTGCCAGCAGCGTAGCATTAGGGGAGGACATTCAGTACTTC	CASSVALGEDIQYF
TRBV27	TRBD2	.	TRBJ2-4	TGTGCCAGCAGTCAAGCCCTCACTAGCGGGAGTGGTGCCAAAAACATTCAGTACTTC	CASSQALTSGSGAKNIQYF
TRBV7-9	.	.	TRBJ2-6	TGTGCCAGCAGCCTCTACCCCCAGGGAGGTTATTCTGGGGCCAACGTCCTGACTTTC	CASSLYPQGGYSGANVLTF
TRBV6-5	TRBD1	.	TRBJ1-6	TGTGCCAGCAGGGGCCCCGGGACAGGGACTTCACCCCTCCACTTT	CASRGPGTGTSPLHF
TRBV5-5	TRBD1	.	TRBJ1-5	TGTGCCAGCAGCATCACAGGGGGCGAGGTTCAGCCCCAGCATTTT	CASSITGGEVQPQHF
TRBV5-6	.	.	TRBJ1-6	TGTGCCAGCAGCCCGCCCGAGGGGTATGGTAATTCACCCCTCCACTTT	CASSPPEGYGNSPLHF
TRBV24-1	.	.	TRBJ1-2	TGTGCCACCCCGGGGGTACAGCTGAACTATGGCTACACCTTC	CATPGVQLNYGYTF
TRBV19	TRBD2	.	TRBJ2-3	TGTGCCAGTAGTCCTCCGATAGCGGGAGTCATCACAGATACGCAGTATTTT	CASSPPIAGVITDTQYF
TRBV6-2/TRBV6-3	.	.	TRBJ2-1	TGTGCCAGCAGCCGCGGTTCCTACAATGAGCAGTTCTTC	CASSRGSYNEQFF